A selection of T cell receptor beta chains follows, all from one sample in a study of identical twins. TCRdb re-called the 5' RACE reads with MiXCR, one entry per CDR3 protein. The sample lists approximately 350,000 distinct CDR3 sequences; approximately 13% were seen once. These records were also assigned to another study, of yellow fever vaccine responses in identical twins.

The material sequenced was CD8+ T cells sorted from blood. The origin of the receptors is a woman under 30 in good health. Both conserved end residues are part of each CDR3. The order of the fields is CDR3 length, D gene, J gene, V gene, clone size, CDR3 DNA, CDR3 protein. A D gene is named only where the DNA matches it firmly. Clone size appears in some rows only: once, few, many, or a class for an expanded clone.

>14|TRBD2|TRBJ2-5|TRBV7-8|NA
TGTGCCAGCAGCCCTGGACTAGTGGGGGAGACCCAGTACTTC
CASSPGLVGETQYF
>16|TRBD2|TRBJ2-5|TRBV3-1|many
TGTGCCAGCAGCCAAGATTTTTCTAGCGGGGAAGAGACCCAGTACTTC
CASSQDFSSGEETQYF
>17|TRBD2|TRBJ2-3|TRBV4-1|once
TGCGCCAGCAGCCAGGCTTCGCGGGGGGGGCGAGGAGATACGCAGTATTTT
CASSQASRGGRGDTQYF
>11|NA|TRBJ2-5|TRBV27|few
TGTGCCAGCAGTCGCTCGGGACTGCAGTACTTC
CASSRSGLQYF
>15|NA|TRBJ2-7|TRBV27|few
TGTGCCAGCAGTAATACAGGTTCTAGTTTCTACGAGCAGTACTTC
CASSNTGSSFYEQYF
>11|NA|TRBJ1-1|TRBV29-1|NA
TGCAGCGTGAGGGTTTCCACTGAAGCTTTCTTT
CSVRVSTEAFF
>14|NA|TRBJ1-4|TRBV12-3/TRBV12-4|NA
TGTGCCAGCAGTCCCCCGGACCTTAGGGAAAAACTGTTTTTT
CASSPPDLREKLFF
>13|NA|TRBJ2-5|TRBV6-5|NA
TGTGCCAGCAGTTGGGGTCGGGAAGAGACCCAGTACTTC
CASSWGREETQYF
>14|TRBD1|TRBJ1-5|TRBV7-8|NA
TGTGCCAGCAGGGAAGACAGGGGGGGACAGCCCCAGCATTTT
CASREDRGGQPQHF
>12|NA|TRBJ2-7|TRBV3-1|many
TGTGCCAGCAGTCTTGATGCCTACGAGCAGTACTTC
CASSLDAYEQYF
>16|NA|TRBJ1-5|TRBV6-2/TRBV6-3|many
TGTGCCAGCAGTTACTCGAGCGACAGATTCAATCAGCCCCAGCATTTT
CASSYSSDRFNQPQHF
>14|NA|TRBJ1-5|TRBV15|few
TGTGCCACCAGCAGTTTCGGGGGCGGACAGCCCCAGCATTTT
CATSSFGGGQPQHF
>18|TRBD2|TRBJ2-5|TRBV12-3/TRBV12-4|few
TGTGCCAGCAGCCCCCCTTCGGGTCGAGCGGGGGATCAAGAGACCCAGTACTTC
CASSPPSGRAGDQETQYF
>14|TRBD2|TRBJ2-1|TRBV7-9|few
TGTGCCAGCAGCTTAGTTGCTAGCGGCAATGAGCAGTTCTTC
CASSLVASGNEQFF
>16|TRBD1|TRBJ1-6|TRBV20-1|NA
TGCAGTGCTAGAGATCGACAGGGGTCCTATAATTCACCCCTCCACTTT
CSARDRQGSYNSPLHF
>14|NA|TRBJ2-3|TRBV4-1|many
TGCGCCAGCAGCCAGAGCAGAGTCACAGATACGCAGTATTTT
CASSQSRVTDTQYF
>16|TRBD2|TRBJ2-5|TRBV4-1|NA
TGCGCCAGCAGCCCCGTGACTAGCGGGGGCCGAGAGACCCAGTACTTC
CASSPVTSGGRETQYF
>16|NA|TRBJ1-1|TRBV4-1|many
TGCGCCAGCAGCCAAGGGGGTCGTGGCGGGCACACTGAAGCTTTCTTT
CASSQGGRGGHTEAFF
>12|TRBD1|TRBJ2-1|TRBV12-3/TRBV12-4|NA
TGTGCCATTACGACAGGGGTAAATGAGCAGTTCTTC
CAITTGVNEQFF
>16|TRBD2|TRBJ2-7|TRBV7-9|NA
TGTGCCAGCAGCTTACCGGGACTAGTCCTACCCTACGAGCAGTACTTC
CASSLPGLVLPYEQYF
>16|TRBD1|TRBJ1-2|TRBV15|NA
TGTGCCACCAGCAGAGACCGACAGGGGAGCAGCTATGGCTACACCTTC
CATSRDRQGSSYGYTF
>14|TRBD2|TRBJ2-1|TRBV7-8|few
TGTGCCAGCATCCCTAGCGGGGGGCACAATGAGCAGTTCTTC
CASIPSGGHNEQFF
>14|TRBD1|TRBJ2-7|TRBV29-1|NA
TGCAGCGTTAATGGGGACAGGGAAGCCTACGAGCAGTACTTC
CSVNGDREAYEQYF
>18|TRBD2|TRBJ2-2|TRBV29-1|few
TGCAGCGTTGAAGATCGAGCAGCGGGGGGACTGAACACCGGGGAGCTGTTTTTT
CSVEDRAAGGLNTGELFF
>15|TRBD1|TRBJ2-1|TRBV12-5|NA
TGTGCTAGTGGTTTAGTCCAGGGGGTCTACAATGAGCAGTTCTTC
CASGLVQGVYNEQFF
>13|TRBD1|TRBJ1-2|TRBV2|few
TGTGCCAGCAGTCGACAGGGGATCTATGGCTACACCTTC
CASSRQGIYGYTF
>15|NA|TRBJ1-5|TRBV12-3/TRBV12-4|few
TGTGCCAGCAGGGCTCAGGGCTATAGCAATCAGCCCCAGCATTTT
CASRAQGYSNQPQHF
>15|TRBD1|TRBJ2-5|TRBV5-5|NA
TGTGCCAGCAGCTTGTTGTGGACAGGGGTCGAGACCCAGTACTTC
CASSLLWTGVETQYF
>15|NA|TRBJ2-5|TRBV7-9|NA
TGTGCCAGCAGCTTATTTGGGGGAGGAAAGGAGACCCAGTACTTC
CASSLFGGGKETQYF
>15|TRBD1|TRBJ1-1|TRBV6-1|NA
TGTGCCAGCAGTGCGACGGGACAGTGGGTCACTGAAGCTTTCTTT
CASSATGQWVTEAFF
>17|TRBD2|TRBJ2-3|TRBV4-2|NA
TGTGCCAGCAGCCAAGAAAAAGGCGGGGGGGCTGCAGATACGCAGTATTTT
CASSQEKGGGAADTQYF
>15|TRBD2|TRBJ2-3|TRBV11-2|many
TGTGCCAGCAGCACCACGGGGGGGATGGGAGATACGCAGTATTTT
CASSTTGGMGDTQYF
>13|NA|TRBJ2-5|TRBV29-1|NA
TGCAGCGTTGAATATACGGGTCCAGAGACCCAGTACTTC
CSVEYTGPETQYF
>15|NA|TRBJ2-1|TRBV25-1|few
TGTGCCAGCAGCCCTACGGGGGCGGGGAGCGATGAGCAGTTCTTC
CASSPTGAGSDEQFF
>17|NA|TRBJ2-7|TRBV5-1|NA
TGCGCCAGCAGCTTAGGTAATACCAGGGGAATCGCCTACGAGCAGTACTTC
CASSLGNTRGIAYEQYF
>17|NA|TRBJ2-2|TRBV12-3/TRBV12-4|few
TGTGCCAGCAGTCCCCCAACCCGGACAGAGAACACCGGGGAGCTGTTTTTT
CASSPPTRTENTGELFF
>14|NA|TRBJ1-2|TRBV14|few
TGTGCCAGCAGCCAAGTGCAGGGTTACTATGGCTACACCTTC
CASSQVQGYYGYTF
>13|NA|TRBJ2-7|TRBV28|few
TGTGCCAGCAGCCAGGACGGAAACTACGAGCAGTACTTC
CASSQDGNYEQYF
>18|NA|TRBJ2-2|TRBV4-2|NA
TGTGCCAGCAGCCAAGATCTGGCGGGGGCCAAGAACACCGGGGAGCTGTTTTTT
CASSQDLAGAKNTGELFF
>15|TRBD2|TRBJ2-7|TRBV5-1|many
TGCGCCAGCAGCCGGATGGGGAGGGAATACTACGAGCAGTACTTC
CASSRMGREYYEQYF
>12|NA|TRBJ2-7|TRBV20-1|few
TGCAGTGCTAGAGCTGGCGGATACGAGCAGTACTTC
CSARAGGYEQYF
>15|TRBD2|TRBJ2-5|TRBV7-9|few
TGTGCCAGCAGCTACCCGGGACTAGCGCGAGAGACCCAGTACTTC
CASSYPGLARETQYF
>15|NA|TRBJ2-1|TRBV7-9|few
TGTGCCAGCAGCCCCGGGACTGCGCTCTACAATGAGCAGTTCTTC
CASSPGTALYNEQFF
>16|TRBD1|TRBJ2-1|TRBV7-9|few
TGTGCCAGCAGCTCATCCCGAGGGGGCACCTACAATGAGCAGTTCTTC
CASSSSRGGTYNEQFF
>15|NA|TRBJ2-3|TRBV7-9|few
TGTGCCAGCAGCGTGCGGGTTACCGGCACAGATACGCAGTATTTT
CASSVRVTGTDTQYF
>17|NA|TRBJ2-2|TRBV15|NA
TGTGCCACCAGCAGAGGTAATTACCCAGGCTACACCGGGGAGCTGTTTTTT
CATSRGNYPGYTGELFF
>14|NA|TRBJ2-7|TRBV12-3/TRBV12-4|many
TGTGCCAGCAGTTTTATGGGGAGCTCCTACGAGCAGTACTTC
CASSFMGSSYEQYF
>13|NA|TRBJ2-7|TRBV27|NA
TGTGCCAGCAGTTTAAAGCGTTCCTACGAGCAGTACTTC
CASSLKRSYEQYF
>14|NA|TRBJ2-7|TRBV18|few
TGTGCCAGCTCACCACCATCCGATTCCTACGAGCAGTACTTC
CASSPPSDSYEQYF
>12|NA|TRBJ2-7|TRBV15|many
TGTGCCACCAGGGCTGCTACCTACGAGCAGTACTTC
CATRAATYEQYF
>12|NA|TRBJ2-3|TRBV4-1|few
TGCGCCAGCAGCCCCCCCTTAGATACGCAGTATTTT
CASSPPLDTQYF